Here is one T cell receptor (beta chain) with its context. What it recognizes is unknown. The data derive from a study of T cell repertoires in cytomegalovirus infection. Overall study: A matching HLA type, together with CMV infection, was signaled by public TCR beta signatures.

CDR1 is SGHTA and CDR2 is FQGNSA in the germline V gene. The CDR3 loop spans 14 amino acids. V shed 5 bases and J shed 5 bases, with 13 bases lying between them. One entry per CDR3 protein results from TCRdb running MiXCR on the reads. The repertoire holds about 130,000 distinct CDR3 sequences, with 20% to 30% as singletons. The chain joins TRBV7-2 to TRBJ1-5; D not certain. Sample: PBMCs, sequenced either directly or after in vitro stimulation (not recorded which). The clonotype originates from a human donor in good health (CMV status not recorded). Some clones in this sample may be carry-over from other donors' samples. CDR3 sequence reads: CASSPAGGHQPQHF. CDR3 DNA sequence: TGTGCCAGCAGCCCGGCGGGCGGTCATCAGCCCCAGCATTTT.